A selection of T cell receptor beta chains follows, all from one sample in a study of cytomegalovirus exposure and HLA in healthy donors. Profiling relied on immunoSEQ multiplex PCR, and the TCRdb table lists in-frame clones only, not all of them. The top ten hold 0.95% to 1.5% of the sample, which has about 130,000 clones, nearly 90% seen once. The sequencing sample was made of PBMCs. The receptor source for this set is a woman aged 18-29 years in good health and CMV-seronegative. CDR3s include the opening cysteine and the closing phenylalanine or tryptophan. Fields, in order: D gene, clone size, J gene, V gene, CDR3 DNA, CDR3 protein. A D gene is named only where the DNA matches it firmly. Expanded clones are given a class, and other clones once, few, many or no size at all.

NA	NA	TRBJ2-7	TRBV7-8	TGTGCCAGCAGCCAAGGGGGTGCCGCATCCTACGAGCAGTACTTC	CASSQGGAASYEQYF
NA	few	TRBJ2-7	TRBV19	TGTGCCAGTAGTTTGGACGCCGGACAGACCTACGAGCAGTACTTC	CASSLDAGQTYEQYF
NA	NA	TRBJ1-1	TRBV6-1	TGTGCCAGCAGTGAATCGATTCATGACAGGACGAACACTGAAGCTTTCTTT	CASSESIHDRTNTEAFF
TRBD1	few	TRBJ2-7	TRBV27	TGTGCCAGCGCATTCGGGACAGTTAACTACGAGCAGTACTTC	CASAFGTVNYEQYF
NA	NA	TRBJ2-5	TRBV4-1	TGCGCCAGCAGCCGCAACACGCAAGAGACCCAGTACTTC	CASSRNTQETQYF
NA	NA	TRBJ2-3	TRBV5-1	TGCGCCAGCCGCAATCTGGGCGGGGGCGATTCGCAGTATTTT	CASRNLGGGDSQYF
NA	NA	TRBJ2-1	TRBV6-6	TGTGCCAGCAGGGAACAGTACAATGAGCAGTTCTTC	CASREQYNEQFF
NA	NA	TRBJ1-1	TRBV11-3	TGTGCCAGCAGCTTTACAGAATACACTGAAGCTTTCTTT	CASSFTEYTEAFF
TRBD2	few	TRBJ2-1	TRBV19	TGTGCCAGTAGTATCGCTAGCGGGGGACAAGGTGAGCAGTTCTTC	CASSIASGGQGEQFF
TRBD1	NA	TRBJ1-1	TRBV11-3	TGTGCCAGCAGCTTGAGGACAGGGTCAGAAGCTTTCTTT	CASSLRTGSEAFF
TRBD1	NA	TRBJ1-1	TRBV2	TGTGCCAGCAGCCTCGGACAGGGCACTGAAGCTTTCTTT	CASSLGQGTEAFF
NA	NA	TRBJ2-1	TRBV9	TGTGCCAGCAGCGAAAGCGGGTCCTACAATGAGCAGTTCTTC	CASSESGSYNEQFF
NA	NA	TRBJ2-3	TRBV5-1	TGCGCCAGCAGCTTGTTAGCGGGCACAGATACGCAGTATTTT	CASSLLAGTDTQYF
NA	few	TRBJ1-4	TRBV7-6	TGTGCCAGCAGCGCCACCCCACGCGGGGCAACTAATGAAAAACTGTTTTTT	CASSATPRGATNEKLFF
TRBD1	NA	TRBJ1-5	TRBV7-9	TGTGCCAGCAGCCAGAACAGGGGTCAGCCCCAGCATTTT	CASSQNRGQPQHF
NA	NA	TRBJ1-2	TRBV4-2	TGTGCCAGCAGCCTCCTGGGTCCTCAGGCGGGCTACACCTTC	CASSLLGPQAGYTF
NA	NA	TRBJ1-3	TRBV19	TGTGCCAGTAGTCCACAGGCCCTCTCTGGAAACACCATATATTTT	CASSPQALSGNTIYF
NA	NA	TRBJ1-3	TRBV2	TGTGCCAGCAAGGACTCATACTCTGGAAACACCATATATTTT	CASKDSYSGNTIYF
NA	few	TRBJ1-2	TRBV11-2	TGTGCCAGCAGTCACAGGACAGTTAACTATGGCTACACCTTC	CASSHRTVNYGYTF
TRBD1	NA	TRBJ1-1	TRBV19	TGTGCCAGTAGTCGGGACAGGTCCTACACTGAAGCTTTCTTT	CASSRDRSYTEAFF
TRBD1	NA	TRBJ1-2	TRBV15	TGTGCCACACAGGCGGACAGGGGTAACTATGGCTACACCTTC	CATQADRGNYGYTF
NA	NA	TRBJ2-7	TRBV9	TGTGCCAGCAGCCATACAGGCTACGAGCAGTACTTC	CASSHTGYEQYF
NA	NA	TRBJ1-5	TRBV4-1	TGCGCCAGCAGCCAAGTCGGGGTTAACCAGCCCCAGCATTTT	CASSQVGVNQPQHF
NA	NA	TRBJ1-1	TRBV5-8	TGTGCCAGCAGCACGCGCCGGGCAGGGTTGAACACTGAAGCTTTCTTT	CASSTRRAGLNTEAFF
NA	NA	TRBJ2-7	TRBV19	TGTGCCAGTAGTATAGAGGGGAGCTCCTACGAGCAGTACTTC	CASSIEGSSYEQYF
TRBD1	NA	TRBJ1-6	TRBV5-1	TGCGCCAGCAGCACGCGACAGGGGACAAATTCACCCCTCCACTTT	CASSTRQGTNSPLHF
TRBD1	few	TRBJ1-2	TRBV18	TGTGCCAGCTCACTAGACAGGGTCTGGGGCTACACCTTC	CASSLDRVWGYTF
NA	NA	TRBJ2-5	TRBV11-2	TGTGCCAGCAGCCCCTCGGGGGGCCGGCCCCAGTACTTC	CASSPSGGRPQYF
TRBD2	NA	TRBJ2-2	TRBV7-2	TGTGCCAGCAGCTTAGTTGGTCTCTTGAGCGGGGGTCTGTTTTTT	CASSLVGLLSGGLFF
TRBD1	NA	TRBJ2-1	TRBV4-2	TGTGCCAGCAGCCAAGGCGACAGGGAAGGTGAGCAGTTCTTC	CASSQGDREGEQFF
NA	NA	TRBJ1-3	TRBV11-2	TGTGCCAGCAGCTTAACAGGTTTTGACACCATATATTTT	CASSLTGFDTIYF
NA	once	TRBJ2-5	TRBV9	TGTGCCAGCAGCGTACACCTGAAGGGGGAGACCCAGTACTTC	CASSVHLKGETQYF
NA	NA	TRBJ2-1	TRBV13	TGTGCCAGCAGCTCAACCCCGGGACACTACAATGAGCAGTTCTTC	CASSSTPGHYNEQFF
TRBD1	NA	TRBJ1-4	TRBV11-2	TGTGCCAGCAGCTCGCGGACAGGGGCCGAAAAACTGTTTTTT	CASSSRTGAEKLFF
NA	NA	TRBJ1-3	TRBV18	TGTGCCAGCTCACCACTTGCCCCTCAGAGGTTCGTCGGAAACACCATATATTTT	CASSPLAPQRFVGNTIYF
TRBD1	NA	TRBJ1-2	TRBV19	TGTGCCAGTATCCCCCAGGACAGGGGGGTCGGTGGCTACACCTTC	CASIPQDRGVGGYTF
NA	once	TRBJ2-1	TRBV5-1	TGCGCCAGCAGTATTCAGGGGCCGAATGAGCAGTTCTTC	CASSIQGPNEQFF
NA	once	TRBJ2-7	TRBV19	TGTGCCAGTAGTATTGGTCAGGGGGGTGAGCAGTACTTC	CASSIGQGGEQYF
NA	NA	TRBJ1-3	TRBV5-4	TGTGCCAGCAGCTTGGATGGAGGGACGACTGGAAACACCATATATTTT	CASSLDGGTTGNTIYF
NA	once	TRBJ2-6	TRBV10-3	TGTGCCATCACCCAGGGTAATAGGGGTGCTGGGGCCAACGTCCTGACTTTC	CAITQGNRGAGANVLTF